The next 26 T cell receptor beta chains were all read from a single sample in a study of blood T cell repertoires in COVID-19. The data were produced by immunoSEQ multiplex PCR, yet TCRdb's version contains in-frame clones alone and is incomplete. The repertoire includes 110,000 to 150,000 clones, about nine tenths of them detected once, and around 10% sits in the top ten. Input material: PBMCs or T cells enriched from blood (not recorded which). The origin of the receptors is a man aged 60-69 years who had recovered from COVID-19.

This sequence joins TRBV28 and TRBJ1-1; D ambiguous. Trimming left V 7 bases short and J 11 bases short, with 14 bases between. Germline V gives CDR1 MDHEN, CDR2 SYDVKM. This CDR3 is built from 11 residues. In DNA, the CDR3 is TGTGCCAGCATGCAGGCCCACCTGGCTTTCTTT. Protein sequence: CASMQAHLAFF.

V gene TRBV6-5 combines with J gene TRBJ1-3; perhaps TRBD1 as D (6 bases). The ends were cut back, 6 bases at V and 3 bases at J, with 9 bases in the middle. Germline V gives CDR1 MNHEY, CDR2 SVGAGI. The CDR3 spans 13 residues. The DNA of the CDR3 is TGTGCCAGCAGACAGGGAAGTGGAAACACCATATATTTT. Translating gives CASRQGSGNTIYF.

The rearrangement joins TRBV28 to TRBJ2-7; TRBD1 matches at 7 bases. After removal of 7 bases from V and 4 bases from J, the junction contained 13 bases not matched to a gene. CDR1 and CDR2 (germline): MDHEN, SYDVKM. The CDR3 consists of 15 residues. CDR3 DNA: TGTGCCAGCAATTACAGAAGGGACAGCCGGTACGAGCAGTACTTC. Translated, it gives CASNYRRDSRYEQYF.

This clone appeared a few times. The gene calls are TRBV12-3 or TRBV12-4 and TRBJ2-2; a weak D match, TRBD2 (5 bases). The V and J ends lost 7 bases and 5 bases respectively, with 11 bases between them. This CDR3 has 13 residues. The CDR3 coding sequence is TGTGCCAGCACCCCTCGGGATACCGGGGAGCTGTTTTTT. This translates into CASTPRDTGELFF.

The genes are TRBV5-8 and TRBJ2-2; TRBD2 might be the D (6 bases). Germline lookup yields CDR1 SGHTS and CDR2 YDEGEE. V gave up 4 bases and J gave up 6 bases, with 10 bases separating them. This CDR3 comprises 13 residues. CDR3 sequence reads: CASSRLVSGELFF. The CDR3 DNA is TGTGCCAGCAGCCGACTAGTCTCCGGGGAGCTGTTTTTT.

The rearrangement joins TRBV7-9 to TRBJ2-7; 9 positions match TRBD1. The germline V gene encodes CDR1 SEHNR and CDR2 FQNEAQ (reference sequence). With 3 bases clipped from V and 2 bases from J, the junction kept 2 bases outside the gene matches. The CDR3 is 14 residues long. For the CDR3, the DNA is TGTGCCAGCAGCTTCGGGACAGGGACCTACGAGCAGTACTTC. Encoded protein: CASSFGTGTYEQYF.

The rearrangement joins TRBV5-6 to TRBJ2-2; 8 nucleotides align to TRBD1. V shed 6 bases and J 9 bases; nucleotides not matched to a gene: 10. The CDR3 totals 14 residues. Germline CDR1 reads SGHDT; CDR2 reads YYEEEE. The CDR3 region is CASTILGDRWELFF. The CDR3 nucleotides read TGTGCCAGCACCATCCTTGGGGACAGGTGGGAGCTGTTTTTT.

The chain is built from TRBV4-1 and TRBJ1-2; 9 bases align to TRBD1. The CDR3 has 16 residues. Germline CDR1 and CDR2: MGHRA and YSYEKL. J gave up 3 bases and V 4 bases, and 9 bases lay outside the gene matches. CDR3 nucleotides: TGCGCCAGCAGCCTTCAGGGACAGGGCTTTGACTATGGCTACACCTTC. It encodes CASSLQGQGFDYGYTF.

This sequence joins TRBV11-2 and TRBJ2-5, with TRBD2 identical over 7 bases. The CDR3 has 14 amino acids. The ends lost 5 bases at V and 5 bases at J; junction bases unmatched: 8. Germline CDR1 SGHAT, CDR2 FQNNGV. The CDR3 sequence is CASSNGLVAETQYF. The CDR3 DNA reads TGTGCCAGCAGCAACGGACTAGTCGCGGAGACCCAGTACTTC. Combining the CDR3 with reference TRBV11-2 and TRBJ2-5 gives the whole variable domain EAGVAQSPRYKIIEKRQSVAFWCNPISGHATLYWYQQILGQGPKLLIQFQNNGVVDDSQLPKDRFSAERLKGVDSTLKIQPAKLEDSAVYLCASSNGLVAETQYFGPGTRLLVL.

The V call is TRBV11-2, the J call TRBJ1-6; a possible D gene is TRBD1 (5 bases). Germline loops: CDR1 SGHAT, CDR2 FQNNGV. Trimming took 6 bases from V and 9 from J, leaving 12 bases between them. The CDR3 totals 13 residues. The CDR3, as DNA: TGTGCCAGCAGGAAGCAGGGTGTTTCACCCCTCCACTTT. Residues: CASRKQGVSPLHF. Complete variable domain (other parts from reference TRBV11-2 and TRBJ1-6): EAGVAQSPRYKIIEKRQSVAFWCNPISGHATLYWYQQILGQGPKLLIQFQNNGVVDDSQLPKDRFSAERLKGVDSTLKIQPAKLEDSAVYLCASRKQGVSPLHFGNGTRLTVT.

This sequence joins TRBV12-3 or TRBV12-4 and TRBJ2-5, with 8 positions matching TRBD2. The length of the CDR3 is 13 residues. The junction had 4 bases not matched to a gene; V was cut back by 3 bases and J by 7 bases. The CDR3 protein is CASSFSGMGTQYF. CDR3 DNA sequence: TGTGCCAGCAGTTTTAGCGGGATGGGGACCCAGTACTTC.

The chain is built from TRBV7-3 and TRBJ2-1; the match to TRBD2 covers 12 bases. J gave up 0 bases and V 0 bases, and 15 bases lay outside the gene matches. This CDR3 has 22 amino acids. Germline CDR1 SGHTA, CDR2 FQGTGA. In DNA, the CDR3 is TGTGCCAGCAGCTTAACGGGGGCTGGGGCTAGCGGGAGGGCCAGCTCCTACAATGAGCAGTTCTTC. This gives the protein CASSLTGAGASGRASSYNEQFF.

The J gene is TRBJ2-1, the V gene TRBV4-1; 7 bases align to TRBD1. The germline gives CDR1 MGHRA, CDR2 YSYEKL. After removal of 1 base from V and 6 bases from J, the junction contained 0 bases not matched to a gene. The CDR3 is 13 residues long. CDR3 loop: CASSQGTGNEQFF. CDR3 DNA: TGCGCCAGCAGCCAAGGGACAGGCAATGAGCAGTTCTTC.

The chain joins TRBV19 to TRBJ2-3, with 7 bases lining up with TRBD1. The V gene end was trimmed by 8 bases and the J gene end by 2 bases; junction bases not matched to a gene: 4. The CDR3 covers 13 residues. The germline V gene encodes CDR1 LNHDA and CDR2 SQIVND (reference sequence). In DNA form, the CDR3 reads TGTGCCAGTCGGGGACAGTCCACAGATACGCAGTATTTT. Amino acids: CASRGQSTDTQYF.

The chain uses TRBV5-1 and TRBJ2-5, with 10 nucleotides matching TRBD1. CDR1 and CDR2 from the germline V gene are SGHRS and YFSETQ. The V segment lost 0 bases and the J segment 7 bases; nucleotides outside the gene matches: 3. This CDR3 contains 14 residues. CDR3 bases: TGCGCCAGCAGCTTGGAATGGACAGGGGGGACCCAGTACTTC. Amino acids: CASSLEWTGGTQYF.

This clone has a handful of counts. This chain connects TRBV6-4 to TRBJ1-1, with D uncertain. CDR3 length: 15 residues. Trimming removed 0 bases at V and 4 bases at J, with 12 bases between. Germline assignment: CDR1 MRHNA and CDR2 SNTAGT. Here the CDR3 reads CASSDSEVGGTEAFF. In DNA form, the CDR3 reads TGTGCCAGCAGTGACTCGGAGGTCGGCGGCACTGAAGCTTTCTTT.

The chain links TRBV7-9 to TRBJ2-5; perhaps TRBD2 as D (6 bases). Germline loops: CDR1 SEHNR, CDR2 FQNEAQ (reference sequence). Trimming took off 5 bases at V and 2 bases at J, with 21 bases between the two ends. The CDR3 is 17 residues long. The CDR3 sequence: CASSPKTGTDGQETQYF. CDR3 bases: TGTGCCAGCAGCCCAAAAACCGGGACTGACGGACAAGAGACCCAGTACTTC.

The J gene is TRBJ2-1, the V gene TRBV18, with D perhaps TRBD2 (6 bases). The germline CDR1 and CDR2 sequences are KGHSH and LQKENI. The CDR3 is 14 residues long. V shed 2 bases and J shed 4 bases, with 9 bases lying between them. The CDR3 DNA is TGTGCCAGCTCACCAAGACTAGATTACAATGAGCAGTTCTTC. Translation: CASSPRLDYNEQFF.

The V gene is TRBV7-9, the J gene TRBJ1-2; the match to TRBD1 covers 9 bases. After removal of 4 bases from V and 5 bases from J, the junction contained 8 bases not matched to a gene. The length of the CDR3 is 15 residues. Germline V gene data show CDR1 as SEHNR and CDR2 as FQNEAQ (reference sequence). CDR3 sequence reads: CASSSENRGQYGYTF. CDR3 bases: TGTGCCAGCAGCTCAGAAAACAGGGGGCAATATGGCTACACCTTC. Supplemented by reference TRBV7-9 and TRBJ1-2, the full variable domain reads DTGVSQNPRHKITKRGQNVTFRCDPISEHNRLYWYRQTLGQGPEFLTYFQNEAQLEKSRLLSDRFSAERPKGSFSTLEIQRTEQGDSAMYLCASSSENRGQYGYTFGSGTRLTVV.

This chain connects TRBV15 to TRBJ1-5; D remains ambiguous. CDR3 length: 13 residues. CDR1 and CDR2 from the germline V gene are LNHNV and YYDKDF (reference sequence). V gave up 0 bases and J gave up 8 bases, with 8 bases separating them. The DNA of the CDR3 is TGTGCCACCAGCAGAGACCTGACTGAGCCCCAGCATTTT. Protein product: CATSRDLTEPQHF.

The chain carries TRBV5-5 and TRBJ2-7; possibly TRBD1 for D (5 bases). With 0 bases removed from V and 3 bases from J, the gap between germline ends came to 10 bases. The CDR3 length is 14 residues. CDR1 is SGHKS and CDR2 is YYEKEE in the germline V gene (reference sequence). The CDR3 nucleotides are TGTGCCAGCAGCTTGGGAAGGGGTGGCTACGAGCAGTACTTC. This sequence encodes CASSLGRGGYEQYF. The whole variable domain, filled in from reference TRBV5-5 and TRBJ2-7, reads DAGVTQSPTHLIKTRGQQVTLRCSPISGHKSVSWYQQVLGQGPQFIFQYYEKEERGRGNFPDRFSARQFPNYSSELNVNALLLGDSALYLCASSLGRGGYEQYFGPGTRLTVT.

The V call is TRBV7-8, the J call TRBJ1-6; 9 nucleotides align to TRBD1. The trim removed 4 bases at V and 12 bases at J, leaving 7 bases unmatched. Per the germline V gene, CDR1 is SGHVS and CDR2 is FQNEAQ. The CDR3 contains 14 residues. CDR3 amino acids: CASSWGTGQLPLHF. The CDR3 region has the DNA TGTGCCAGCAGCTGGGGGACAGGGCAGCTACCCCTCCACTTT.

The chain couples TRBV10-1 to TRBJ2-2; tentative D call: TRBD2 (6 bases). The CDR3 is 13 residues long. Germline-derived CDR1 and CDR2 are WNHNN and SYGVQD (reference sequence). V was pared by 4 bases and J by 14 bases, with 17 bases between. The CDR3 spells CASSARGAEGLFF. For the CDR3, the DNA is TGCGCCAGCAGTGCCCGGGGAGCGGAGGGACTGTTTTTT.

CDR3: CASSHNLGLYNEQFF. In DNA form, the CDR3 reads TGTGCCAGCAGCCACAACTTGGGCCTCTACAATGAGCAGTTCTTC. This sequence joins TRBV7-8 and TRBJ2-1; D not certain. Germline loops: CDR1 SGHVS, CDR2 FQNEAQ. The V end was cut by 5 bases, the J end by 3 bases, with 14 bases between. There are 15 residues in the CDR3.

V and J are TRBV4-1 and TRBJ1-2, with 8 bases identical to TRBD1. The germline V gene encodes CDR1 MGHRA and CDR2 YSYEKL. With 4 bases clipped from V and 5 bases from J, the junction kept 6 bases outside the gene matches. The CDR3 covers 14 residues. The CDR3 DNA reads as TGCGCCAGCAGCCCACAGACAGGGGAGTATGGCTACACCTTC. As protein: CASSPQTGEYGYTF.

The chain uses TRBV30 and TRBJ2-5, with 7 positions matching TRBD1. J gave up 5 bases and V 0 bases, and 6 bases lay outside the gene matches. The CDR3 consists of 14 residues. Germline V gene lookup returns CDR1 GTSNPN and CDR2 SVGIG (reference sequence). The CDR3 DNA sequence: TGTGCCTGGAGTGTAGGGGGCGCGTGGGAGACCCAGTACTTC. As protein: CAWSVGGAWETQYF.